The table lists the clone carrying this T cell receptor (beta chain) with a few counts. Its antigen remains unknown. This record comes from a study of T-cell reconstitution after alpha-beta-depleted transplantation in children. Notes on the study in general: At around two months after transplant, the alpha-beta T cells were reportedly derived from several hundred expanded clones that came from non-depleted graft cells. Surviving recipient cells, namely T cells and thymic progenitors, were the source of high day-60 TCRbeta diversity in some patients. Hyperexpanded clones declined; after one year, newly produced T cells mostly supplied diversity.

Unique molecular identifiers were built into the TCRbeta library. Using its own MiXCR run on the PCR reads, TCRdb lists one record per CDR3 protein. The data contain some 300,000 distinct CDR3 sequences, roughly 8.2% of them seen just once; the ten biggest clones take up 9.1%. This CDR3 has 17 residues. CDR1 and CDR2 (germline): LGHNA, YSLEER. With 1 base clipped from V and 6 bases from J, the junction kept 7 bases outside the gene matches. The TCR comes from a female patient aged 2-9 years who had a stem cell transplant for Fanconi anemia, so the T cells may come from the graft donor. The chain employs TRBV4-3 and TRBJ2-2, with TRBD2 matching 11 bases. This material consisted of peripheral blood, taken 360 days after TCRalphabeta/CD19-depleted stem cell transplant. CDR3 protein: CASSQGVAGGHAGELFF. The CDR3 DNA is TGCGCCAGCAGCCAAGGGGTAGCGGGGGGGCATGCCGGGGAGCTGTTTTTT.